These 26 T cell receptor beta chains were all obtained from the same sample, sequenced in a study of regulatory T cells in long-lasting Graves disease. Researchers made TCR beta libraries by using iRepertoire HTBI primers and running Arm-PCR on CDR3 regions. TCRdb re-derived calls from the multiplex PCR reads in MiXCR, one entry per CDR3 protein. The sample gives over 350,000 distinct CDR3 sequences, 11% to 15% of which show up once; over 15% is in the top ten. Time point described: newly diagnosed GD, antithyroid drugs for less than 3 months. From RNA extracted from PBMCs, the TCR library was made. The same data also contributed to another study, on T cells in Graves' hyperthyroidism and ophthalmopathy.

The sequences come from peripheral blood mononuclear cells (PBMCs), collected at new diagnosis, from a patient treated with antithyroid drugs. The receptors here all came from a woman aged 45-65 years with Graves disease.

This clonotype occurred a few times. The CDR3, as DNA: TGTGCCAGCAGCGGGGTGCCCTCCCCTGCCGCGAACAATGAGCAGTTCTTC. This sequence encodes CASSGVPSPAANNEQFF. The chain joins TRBV9 to TRBJ2-1; D remains ambiguous. Germline values: CDR1 SGDLS, CDR2 YYNGEE. Trimming removed 3 bases from V and 5 bases from J, with 21 bases in between. The CDR3 length is 17 residues.

The chain is built from TRBV7-3 and TRBJ2-1; 12 bases align to TRBD2. The CDR3 loop spans 15 amino acids. The V segment lost 2 bases and the J segment 11 bases; nucleotides outside the gene matches: 7. The V gene's germline CDR1 is SGHTA and CDR2 FQGTGA. Written as DNA, the CDR3 is TGTGCCAGCAGCTTAGGGACTAGCGGGCGGGGGAAGCAGTTCTTC. Amino acids: CASSLGTSGRGKQFF. The whole variable domain, remainder taken from reference TRBV7-3 and TRBJ2-1, is GAGVSQTPSNKVTEKGKYVELRCDPISGHTALYWYRQSLGQGPEFLIYFQGTGAADDSGLPNDRFFAVRPEGSVSTLKIQRTERGDSAVYLCASSLGTSGRGKQFFGPGTRLTVL.

This clonotype was observed a few times. The rearrangement links TRBV6-1 to TRBJ1-1, with D possibly TRBD1 on 5 matching bases. V was pared by 8 bases and J by 6 bases, with 22 bases between. Germline values: CDR1 MNHNS, CDR2 SASEGT. The CDR3 contains 15 residues. The CDR3 protein is CASHGFTKAGAEAFF. In nucleotides, the CDR3 is TGTGCCAGCCACGGATTTACCAAGGCGGGGGCTGAAGCTTTCTTT.

This rearrangement joins TRBV7-8 to TRBJ2-2; possible D gene TRBD1, 5 bases. Deletions cut 5 bases from V and 4 bases from J, with 11 bases between. Germline lookup yields CDR1 SGHVS and CDR2 FQNEAQ. The CDR3 length is 14 residues. The CDR3 loop is CASSPSRVTGELFF. DNA of the CDR3: TGTGCCAGCAGCCCATCCAGGGTCACCGGGGAGCTGTTTTTT.

This clonotype was seen ten or more times. The rearrangement joins TRBV28 to TRBJ2-5; 10 bases fit TRBD2. Unmatched junction bases numbered 3, after V lost 3 bases and J lost 5 bases. This CDR3 region has 14 residues. Germline CDR1 MDHEN, CDR2 SYDVKM. The CDR3 loop is CASSFSGRAETQYF. The CDR3 bases are TGTGCCAGCAGTTTCAGCGGGAGGGCTGAGACCCAGTACTTC. The full variable domain, its missing parts supplied by reference TRBV28 and TRBJ2-5, is DVKVTQSSRYLVKRTGEKVFLECVQDMDHENMFWYRQDPGLGLRLIYFSYDVKMKEKGDIPEGYSVSREKKERFSLILESASTNQTSMYLCASSFSGRAETQYFGPGTRLLVL.

The rearrangement joins TRBV7-8 to TRBJ1-5; a possible D gene is TRBD1 (5 bases). Trimming took 5 bases from V and 2 from J, leaving 16 bases between them. CDR3 size: 16 residues. From germline, CDR1 is SGHVS and CDR2 FQNEAQ. The CDR3 coding sequence is TGTGCCAGCAGCGTAGGAGGAGGGGCTGGCAATCAGCCCCAGCATTTT. Translation: CASSVGGGAGNQPQHF.

The table lists this clonotype with many counts. This chain uses TRBV28 with TRBJ1-2; 9 positions agree with TRBD1. Germline loops: CDR1 MDHEN, CDR2 SYDVKM. The CDR3 runs 14 residues. Unmatched junction bases numbered 6, after V lost 2 bases and J lost 8 bases. This CDR3 is CASSLPGQGHGYTF. The CDR3 DNA is TGTGCCAGCAGTTTACCGGGACAGGGTCACGGCTACACCTTC.

The chain is built from TRBV28 and TRBJ1-2, with D perhaps TRBD1 (5 bases). The CDR3 spans 13 residues. CDR1 MDHEN and CDR2 SYDVKM come from the germline V gene. With 7 bases removed from V and 10 bases from J, the gap between germline ends came to 19 bases. The CDR3: CASTAGGRADYTF. CDR3 in DNA: TGTGCCAGCACCGCCGGGGGTAGGGCAGACTACACCTTC.

This clonotype showed up many times. The chain has TRBV7-2 and TRBJ2-5; D gene unclear. The CDR3 spans 12 residues. Between the trimmed V and J ends, which lost 5 bases and 5 bases, there was a span of 9 bases. CDR1 is SGHTA and CDR2 is FQGNSA in the germline V gene. The CDR3 coding sequence is TGTGCCAGCAGCAACCAATGGGAGACCCAGTACTTC. Residues: CASSNQWETQYF.

This clonotype was recorded many times. The rearrangement uses TRBV3-1 and TRBJ2-3; TRBD2 agrees at 8 bases. CDR3 length equals 17 residues. The germline gives CDR1 LGHDT, CDR2 YNNKEL (reference sequence). Germline trimming cut 0 bases from V and 2 bases from J; bases unmatched to any gene: 7. CDR3 loop: CASSQELAGLLTDTQYF. The DNA for the CDR3 is TGTGCCAGCAGCCAAGAGCTAGCGGGCCTCCTCACAGATACGCAGTATTTT.

CDR3 region: CASRSGYYGYTF. CDR3 in DNA: TGTGCCAGCCGGTCAGGGTACTATGGCTACACCTTC. The chain links TRBV6-1 to TRBJ1-2; possible D gene TRBD1, 5 bases. The CDR3 consists of 12 residues. Looked up from germline, CDR1 is MNHNS and CDR2 is SASEGT. V was pared by 8 bases and J by 3 bases, with 10 bases between.

Many counts were recorded for this clonotype. This chain uses TRBV7-3 with TRBJ2-7, with 7 bases identical to TRBD1. Trimming at V came to 3 bases and at J to 3 bases, leaving 11 bases not matched to a gene. The V gene's germline CDR1 is SGHTA and CDR2 FQGTGA. This CDR3 has 16 amino acids. For the CDR3, the DNA is TGTGCCAGCAGCTTCCCCCGCTTGACAGGGAACTACGAGCAGTACTTC. This sequence encodes CASSFPRLTGNYEQYF.

This clonotype has ten or more counts. The chain recombines TRBV11-2 with TRBJ2-3; D may be TRBD1 or TRBD2 (5 bases each). V lost 5 bases, J lost 5 bases, and 20 bases lay in between. The CDR3 extends over 16 amino acids. From germline, CDR1 is SGHAT and CDR2 FQNNGV. CDR3 sequence: CASSHFGDRTEDTQYF. The CDR3, as DNA: TGTGCCAGCAGCCACTTCGGGGACCGAACCGAAGATACGCAGTATTTT.

In nucleotides, the CDR3 is TGTGCCAGCAGCCTAAGCGGGCCGGGAGCCCCCTACAATGAGCAGTTCTTC. It is translated as CASSLSGPGAPYNEQFF. The chain links TRBV9 to TRBJ2-1, with a possible D match to TRBD2 (6 bases). CDR1 is SGDLS, CDR2 YYNGEE, per germline. CDR3 length: 17 amino acids. Trimming cost V 4 bases and J 2 bases, with 19 bases left between them.

There are a few counts of this clonotype. The rearrangement uses TRBV27 and TRBJ2-7; maybe TRBD2 (6 bases). Germline-derived CDR1 and CDR2 are MNHEY and SMNVEV (reference sequence). The ends were cut back, 5 bases at V and 2 bases at J, with 19 bases in the middle. This CDR3 contains 16 residues. CDR3 nucleotide sequence: TGTGCCAGCAGTCTAAACCTCCGGGACTCCACCTACGAGCAGTACTTC. This sequence encodes CASSLNLRDSTYEQYF.

This clonotype was detected ten times or more. The gene calls are TRBV3-1 and TRBJ2-3; no clear D. The CDR3 length is 12 residues. From germline, CDR1 is LGHDT and CDR2 YNNKEL (reference sequence). Trimming took 1 base from V and 6 from J, leaving 5 bases between them. The CDR3 bases are TGTGCCAGCAGCCAAGCCGGGGATACGCAGTATTTT. It encodes CASSQAGDTQYF.

With respect to this clonotype: A much larger clone lies one base from this, so it may be a read error. It is unclear where the CDR3 begins or ends on the DNA, so no DNA is shown, and the CDR3 is as TCRdb lists it. This chain connects TRBV7-9 to TRBJ2-3; the DNA was not compared with TRBD1, the D call given in the table. Including both end residues, the CDR3 is 16 amino acids long. Per the germline V gene, CDR1 is SEHNR and CDR2 is FQNEAQ (reference sequence). The CDR3 spells CASSFAGGIGTDTQCF.

This clonotype showed up just a few times. The V and J genes are TRBV19 and TRBJ2-7, with TRBD1 identical over 10 bases. The V gene end was trimmed by 4 bases and the J gene end by 2 bases; junction bases not matched to a gene: 5. CDR1 and CDR2 from the germline V gene are LNHDA and SQIVND (reference sequence). This CDR3 has 15 residues. CDR3 residues: CASSNRDRGAYEQYF. The CDR3 bases are TGTGCCAGTAGTAACCGGGACAGGGGTGCCTACGAGCAGTACTTC.

This clonotype appeared many times. The V and J genes are TRBV12-3 or TRBV12-4 and TRBJ2-3, with 10 nucleotides matching TRBD1. The CDR3 extends over 16 amino acids. V dropped 4 bases and J dropped 3; count of bases not matched to a gene: 7. CDR3 sequence reads: CASSSRTGGRTDTQYF. The CDR3 DNA reads TGTGCCAGCAGTTCCCGGACAGGGGGTCGTACAGATACGCAGTATTTT.

This clonotype was seen many times. V is TRBV6-2 or TRBV6-3 and J is TRBJ2-1; 8 bases match TRBD2. The CDR3 sequence is 15 residues long. Unmatched junction bases numbered 7, after V lost 5 bases and J lost 4 bases. Germline-derived CDR1 and CDR2 are MNHEY and SVGEGT. DNA for the CDR3: TGTGCCAGCAGTGTGACTAGCGATCCTTACAATGAGCAGTTCTTC. Encoded protein: CASSVTSDPYNEQFF.

At least ten counts were recorded for this clonotype. The chain couples TRBV3-1 to TRBJ1-1; TRBD1 is a possible D gene (5 bases). Germline loops: CDR1 LGHDT, CDR2 YNNKEL (reference sequence). This CDR3 is built from 17 residues. Trimming left V 0 bases short and J 1 base short, with 15 bases between. CDR3 amino acids: CASSQDNLSGGNTEAFF. CDR3 in DNA: TGTGCCAGCAGCCAAGATAACCTAAGTGGGGGGAACACTGAAGCTTTCTTT.

The chain is built from TRBV7-9 and TRBJ2-1; TRBD2 aligns across 7 bases. The junction had 8 bases not matched to a gene; V was cut back by 1 base and J by 8 bases. Germline V gives CDR1 SEHNR, CDR2 FQNEAQ (reference sequence). This CDR3 is built from 15 residues. The CDR3: CASSLGTSKSDEQFF. CDR3 bases: TGTGCCAGCAGCTTAGGGACTAGTAAGAGCGATGAGCAGTTCTTC.

This clonotype was seen many times. V is TRBV3-1 and J is TRBJ2-1; D remains ambiguous. Germline lookup yields CDR1 LGHDT and CDR2 YNNKEL (reference sequence). The CDR3 has 14 amino acids. V lost 1 base to trimming and J lost 4 bases, with 8 bases between them. CDR3 sequence reads: CASSQVGRYNEQFF. The DNA for the CDR3 is TGTGCCAGCAGCCAAGTGGGAAGATACAATGAGCAGTTCTTC.

This clonotype was counted between two and nine times. V usage is TRBV12-3 or TRBV12-4 and J usage is TRBJ2-1, with 8 bases matching TRBD2. The CDR3 is 12 residues long. J was trimmed by 8 bases and V by 9 bases; bases with no gene match: 6. CDR3 sequence: CASLTSGDEQFF. The CDR3 region has the DNA TGTGCCAGTCTCACTAGCGGAGATGAGCAGTTCTTC.

The gene calls are TRBV7-2 and TRBJ2-1; D is unresolved. Germline values: CDR1 SGHTA, CDR2 FQGNSA. The CDR3 is made up of 11 amino acids. Trimming stripped 4 bases from V and 8 bases from J, with 6 bases between. The CDR3 nucleotides are TGTGCCAGCAGCTCGAGCTATGAGCAGTTCTTC. Amino acid sequence: CASSSSYEQFF.

This clonotype was seen at least ten times. The V gene is TRBV12-3 or TRBV12-4, the J gene TRBJ2-1, with TRBD2 identical over 12 bases. The CDR3 contains 14 residues. Trimming cost V 6 bases and J 9 bases; bases outside gene matches: 6. The CDR3 DNA is TGTGCCAGCAGGATGACTAGCGGGAGAGGTGAGCAGTTCTTC. Encoded protein: CASRMTSGRGEQFF.